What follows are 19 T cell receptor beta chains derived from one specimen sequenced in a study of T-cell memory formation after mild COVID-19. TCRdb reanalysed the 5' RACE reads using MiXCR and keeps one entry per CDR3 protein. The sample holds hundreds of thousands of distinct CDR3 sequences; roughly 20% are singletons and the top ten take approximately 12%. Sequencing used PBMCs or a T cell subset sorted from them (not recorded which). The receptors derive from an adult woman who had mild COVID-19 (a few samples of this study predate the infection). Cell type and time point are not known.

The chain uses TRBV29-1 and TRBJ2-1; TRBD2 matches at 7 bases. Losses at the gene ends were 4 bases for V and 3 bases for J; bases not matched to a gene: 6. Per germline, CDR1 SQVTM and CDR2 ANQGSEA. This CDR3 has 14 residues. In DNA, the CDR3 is TGCAGCGTTGGATCGAGCGGGGACTACAATGAGCAGTTCTTC. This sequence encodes CSVGSSGDYNEQFF.

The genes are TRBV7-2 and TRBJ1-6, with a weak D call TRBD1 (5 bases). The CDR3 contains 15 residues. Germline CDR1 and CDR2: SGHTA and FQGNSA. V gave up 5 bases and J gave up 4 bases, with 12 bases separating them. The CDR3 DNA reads TGTGCCAGCAGCGATGGGGACCGATATAATTCACCCCTCCACTTT. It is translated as CASSDGDRYNSPLHF.

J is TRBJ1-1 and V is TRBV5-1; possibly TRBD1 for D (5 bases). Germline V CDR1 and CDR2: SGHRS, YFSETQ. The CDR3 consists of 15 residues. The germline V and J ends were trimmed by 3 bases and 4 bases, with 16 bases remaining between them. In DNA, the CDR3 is TGCGCCAGCAGCTCGGAAGGGGCACGCGGCACTGAAGCTTTCTTT. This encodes CASSSEGARGTEAFF. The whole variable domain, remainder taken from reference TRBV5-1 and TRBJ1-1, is KAGVTQTPRYLIKTRGQQVTLSCSPISGHRSVSWYQQTPGQGLQFLFEYFSETQRNKGNFPGRFSGRQFSNSRSEMNVSTLELGDSALYLCASSSEGARGTEAFFGQGTRLTVV.

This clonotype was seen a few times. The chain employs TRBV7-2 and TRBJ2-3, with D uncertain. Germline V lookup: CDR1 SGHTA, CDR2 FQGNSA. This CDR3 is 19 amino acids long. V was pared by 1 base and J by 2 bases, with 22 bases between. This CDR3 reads CASSLGGQRGRRTTDTQYF. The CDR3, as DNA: TGTGCCAGCAGCTTAGGAGGCCAGAGAGGAAGGCGCACCACAGATACGCAGTATTTT.

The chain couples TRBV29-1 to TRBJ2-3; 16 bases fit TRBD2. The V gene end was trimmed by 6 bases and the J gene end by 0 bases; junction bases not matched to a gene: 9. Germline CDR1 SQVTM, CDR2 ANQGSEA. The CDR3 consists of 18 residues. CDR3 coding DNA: TGCAGCGTCCCGGGACTAGCGGGAGGGATTTCTAGCACAGATACGCAGTATTTT. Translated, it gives CSVPGLAGGISSTDTQYF.

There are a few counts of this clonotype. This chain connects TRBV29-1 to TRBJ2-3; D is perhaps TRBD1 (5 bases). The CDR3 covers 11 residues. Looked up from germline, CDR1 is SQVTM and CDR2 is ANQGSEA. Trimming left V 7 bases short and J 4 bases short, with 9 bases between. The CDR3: CSGGASDTQYF. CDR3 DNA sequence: TGCAGCGGTGGGGCATCAGATACGCAGTATTTT.

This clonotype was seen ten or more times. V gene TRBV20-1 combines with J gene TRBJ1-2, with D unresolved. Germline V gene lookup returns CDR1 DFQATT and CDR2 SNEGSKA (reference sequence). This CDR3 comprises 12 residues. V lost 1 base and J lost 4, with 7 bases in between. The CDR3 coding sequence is TGCAGTGCTAGAGTGGGGAGCTATGGCTACACCTTC. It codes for CSARVGSYGYTF.

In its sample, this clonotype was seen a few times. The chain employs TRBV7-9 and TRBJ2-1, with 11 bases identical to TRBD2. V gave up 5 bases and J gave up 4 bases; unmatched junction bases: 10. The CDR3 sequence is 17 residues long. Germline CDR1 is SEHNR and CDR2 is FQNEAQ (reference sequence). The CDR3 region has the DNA TGTGCCAGCAGCCCTCCCTTACTAGCGGGGGAATACAATGAGCAGTTCTTC. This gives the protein CASSPPLLAGEYNEQFF.

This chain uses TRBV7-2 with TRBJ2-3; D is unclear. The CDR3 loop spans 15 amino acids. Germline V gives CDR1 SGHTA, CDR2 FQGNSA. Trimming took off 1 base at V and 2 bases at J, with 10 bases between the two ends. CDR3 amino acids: CASSLVTFSTDTQYF. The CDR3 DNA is TGTGCCAGCAGCTTAGTCACTTTTTCCACAGATACGCAGTATTTT.

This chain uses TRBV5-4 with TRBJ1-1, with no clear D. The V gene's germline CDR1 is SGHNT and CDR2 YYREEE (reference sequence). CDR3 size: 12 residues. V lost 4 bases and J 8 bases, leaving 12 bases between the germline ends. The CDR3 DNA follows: TGTGCCAGCAGCGGAGTAGGTAGAGAAGCTTTCTTT. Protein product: CASSGVGREAFF.

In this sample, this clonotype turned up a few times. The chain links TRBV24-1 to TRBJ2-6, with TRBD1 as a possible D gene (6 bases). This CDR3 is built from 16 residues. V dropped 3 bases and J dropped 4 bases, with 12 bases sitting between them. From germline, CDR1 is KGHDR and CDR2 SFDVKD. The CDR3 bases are TGTGCCACCAGTGATGACAGGCTTTGGGGGGCCAACGTCCTGACTTTC. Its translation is CATSDDRLWGANVLTF.

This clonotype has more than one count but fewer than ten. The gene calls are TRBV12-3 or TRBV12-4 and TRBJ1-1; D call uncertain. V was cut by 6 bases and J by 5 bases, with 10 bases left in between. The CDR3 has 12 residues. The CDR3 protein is CASSRTTTEAFF. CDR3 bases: TGTGCCAGCAGCCGGACTACTACTGAAGCTTTCTTT.

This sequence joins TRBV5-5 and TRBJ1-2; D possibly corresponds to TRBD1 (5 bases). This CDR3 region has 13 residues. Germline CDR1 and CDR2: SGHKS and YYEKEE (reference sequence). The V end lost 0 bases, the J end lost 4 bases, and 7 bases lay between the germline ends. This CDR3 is CASSLAGTYGYTF. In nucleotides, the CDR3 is TGTGCCAGCAGCTTGGCGGGGACCTATGGCTACACCTTC.

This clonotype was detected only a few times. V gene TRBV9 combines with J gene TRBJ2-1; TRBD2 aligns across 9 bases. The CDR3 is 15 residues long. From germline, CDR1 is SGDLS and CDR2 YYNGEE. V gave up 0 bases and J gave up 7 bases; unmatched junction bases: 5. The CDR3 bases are TGTGCCAGCAGCGTAGCCCCTAGCGGGGTAAATGAGCAGTTCTTC. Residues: CASSVAPSGVNEQFF.

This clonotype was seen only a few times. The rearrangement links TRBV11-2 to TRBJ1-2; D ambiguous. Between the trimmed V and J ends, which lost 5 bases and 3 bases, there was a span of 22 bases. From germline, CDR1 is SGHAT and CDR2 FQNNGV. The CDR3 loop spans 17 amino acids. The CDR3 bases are TGTGCCAGCAGCCCTCTTCCCCCTGACCGGTTGGACTATGGCTACACCTTC. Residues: CASSPLPPDRLDYGYTF. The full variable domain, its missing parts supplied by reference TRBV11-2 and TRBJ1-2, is EAGVAQSPRYKIIEKRQSVAFWCNPISGHATLYWYQQILGQGPKLLIQFQNNGVVDDSQLPKDRFSAERLKGVDSTLKIQPAKLEDSAVYLCASSPLPPDRLDYGYTFGSGTRLTVV.

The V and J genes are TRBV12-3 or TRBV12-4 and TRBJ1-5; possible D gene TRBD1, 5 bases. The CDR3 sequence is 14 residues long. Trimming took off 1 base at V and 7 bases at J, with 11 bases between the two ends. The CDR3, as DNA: TGTGCCAGCAGTTTAGGGGGGGTCACCCAGCCCCAGCATTTT. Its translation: CASSLGGVTQPQHF.

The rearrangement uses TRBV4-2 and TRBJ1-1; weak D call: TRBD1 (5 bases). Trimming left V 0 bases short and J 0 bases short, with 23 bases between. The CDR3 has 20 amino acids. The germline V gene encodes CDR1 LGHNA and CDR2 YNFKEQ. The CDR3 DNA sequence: TGTGCCAGCAGCCAAGATTCCCCTCGACGGTTGAGGGGCATGAACACTGAAGCTTTCTTT. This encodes CASSQDSPRRLRGMNTEAFF.

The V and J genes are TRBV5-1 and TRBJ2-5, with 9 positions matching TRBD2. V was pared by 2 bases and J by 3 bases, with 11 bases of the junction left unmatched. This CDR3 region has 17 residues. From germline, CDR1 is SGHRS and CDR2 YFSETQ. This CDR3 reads CASSFNGMRGGKETQYF. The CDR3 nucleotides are TGCGCCAGCAGCTTTAATGGAATGCGGGGGGGCAAAGAGACCCAGTACTTC.

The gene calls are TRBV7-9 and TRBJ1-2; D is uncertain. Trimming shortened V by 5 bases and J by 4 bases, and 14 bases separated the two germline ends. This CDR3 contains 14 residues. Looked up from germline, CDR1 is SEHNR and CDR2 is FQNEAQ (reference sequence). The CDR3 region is CASSPTDGIYGYTF. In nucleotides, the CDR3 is TGTGCCAGCAGCCCCACAGACGGGATCTATGGCTACACCTTC.